The entry that follows covers one TCR beta chain sequence. Its specific antigen is unknown. Base quality data are lacking; no much larger clone is found one base away. This record comes from a study of shared clonotypes between healthy human individuals (dated by TCRdb to 2019 to 2021). In the study overall: The cohort comprised a couple of women and a few men aged 18 to 49 years. To increase sequencing depth and limit assay-specific biases, different laboratories used diverse techniques to prepare libraries and sequence TCR repertoires. Per donor, leukapheresis produced somewhere between about 0.85 and 10 billion PBMCs. To estimate repertoire size and how much clonotype sharing occurs between individuals, the study deeply sequenced the blood TCR repertoires of five healthy adults. For each donor, three plates each were used for CD4 naive and CD4 memory, two plates were used for CD8 naive, and one plate was used for CD8 memory.

CD8 naive samples were CD45RO-negative cells positively selected for CCR7, giving a CD45RA+CCR7+ population that excluded TemRA cells. The donors were healthy, HIV-negative adults who had no recently reported acute infections or vaccinations. All donors were Caucasian adults living in Nashville, Tennessee, USA. Blood was obtained by leukapheresis, after which PBMCs were separated by Ficoll-Histopaque density gradient centrifugation and cryopreserved in liquid nitrogen vapor phase. Analytical flow cytometry was used to check the purity and quantity of each magnetically sorted T cell population. From each sorted fraction, genomic DNA was isolated and quantified by UV absorbance on a Nanodrop 2000c. What the research found in general, with its limitations: The genetic and exposure-history diversity represented was limited by the small number of donors. Pairwise subsampling indicated that sequencing depth was expected to affect the degree of clonotype sharing among donors. Estimated clonotype richness was generally larger for naive than for memory subsets. Rarefaction of sorted-subset datasets indicated incomplete sequencing despite the large sequencing depth. Compared with non-shared clonotypes, clonotypes shared by all four sorted-subset donors had higher generation probabilities. Sampling was limited to blood, and TCR repertoires in tissue likely differ from TCR repertoires in blood. Across a few donors, approximately 5% of naive CD4, roughly 3.5% of naive CD8, about 2.3% of memory CD4, and approximately 0.4% of memory CD8 clonotypes were shared.

Via the germline V gene, CDR1 is SQVTM and CDR2 ANQGSEA. V drops 8 bases and J drops 7 bases, leaving 24 bases in between. The CDR3 runs 15 residues from the cysteine to the phenylalanine. Only CDR3 DNA remains: 45 bases, in frame from the first base. Using the deep immunoSEQ assay, multiplex PCR amplified TCR CDR3 regions from genomic DNA. For each cell subset, the extracted genomic DNA was distributed evenly across all wells of several immunoSEQ 96-well plates, and each plate served as one replicate. For sorted subsets, each replicate PCR was loaded with approximately 0.2 ug genomic DNA, equivalent to 30,000 or so T cell genomes. The purified libraries were quantified using a Qubit 3.0 fluorometer, sized with a Bioanalyzer 2100, and then quantified again using the KAPA Library Quantification kit. Each immunoSEQ 96-well plate was sequenced on its own single-read 150-cycle Illumina NextSeq 550 flow cell. In the authors' own workflow: The immunoSEQ output contained only junctional sequences without quality scores, so filtering could not match that applied to full-length reads. To assign V/J genes and CDR3, sequences were annotated against IMGT germline references using PyIR, a Python wrapper for IgBLAST v1.9. Reads were removed for weak V/J assignments (E-value above 1e-6), missing CDR3, stop codons, out-of-frame junctions, or ambiguous translated residues. V3J clonotypes were defined by identical inferred V gene, J gene, and CDR3 amino acid sequence. Percentage overlap between repertoires was calculated by dividing the number of shared unique clonotypes by the size of the smaller repertoire. Three approaches were used to assess repertoire richness: RTK rarefaction, the Chao1 estimator, and Recon v2.1 estimates of unobserved clonotypes. Generation probabilities for all TCRbeta clonotypes obtained by the gDNA method from a handful of donors were computed using OLGA. What TCRdb holds here is the immuneACCESS table cut down to in-frame rearrangements. Part of the clones is not present; checked against another copy, under half of the missing clones reflect an unresolved V gene, and the others are unexplained. V and J calls and clone size are copied from that table; D and trimming were computed from the DNA. This sample holds around 2,000,000 clones; about 93% were observed only once. The ten largest clones represent roughly 1.8% of the sample.

The sequencing input was naive CD8+ T cells from PBMCs. Explained via the paper, the cell subset or site label denotes: CD45RA+CCR7+. The V and J segments used are TRBV29-1 and TRBJ1-5; tentative D gene TRBD1, with 6 bases matching. The origin of this receptor is a man aged 18 to 30 in good health. Some clones in this sample may be carry-over from other donors' samples. The nucleotides read TGCAGCCCCGAACCCAGAACCAGGGGAGAACAGCCCCAGCATTTT. Its amino acids are CSPEPRTRGEQPQHF. Reference TRBV29-1 and TRBJ1-5 proteins supply the regions before and after the CDR3; the full variable domain is: SAVISQKPSRDICQRGTSLTIQCQVDSQVTMMFWYRQQPGQSLTLIATANQGSEATYESGFVIDKFPISRPNLTFSTLTVSNMSPEDSSIYLCSPEPRTRGEQPQHFGDGTRLSIL.